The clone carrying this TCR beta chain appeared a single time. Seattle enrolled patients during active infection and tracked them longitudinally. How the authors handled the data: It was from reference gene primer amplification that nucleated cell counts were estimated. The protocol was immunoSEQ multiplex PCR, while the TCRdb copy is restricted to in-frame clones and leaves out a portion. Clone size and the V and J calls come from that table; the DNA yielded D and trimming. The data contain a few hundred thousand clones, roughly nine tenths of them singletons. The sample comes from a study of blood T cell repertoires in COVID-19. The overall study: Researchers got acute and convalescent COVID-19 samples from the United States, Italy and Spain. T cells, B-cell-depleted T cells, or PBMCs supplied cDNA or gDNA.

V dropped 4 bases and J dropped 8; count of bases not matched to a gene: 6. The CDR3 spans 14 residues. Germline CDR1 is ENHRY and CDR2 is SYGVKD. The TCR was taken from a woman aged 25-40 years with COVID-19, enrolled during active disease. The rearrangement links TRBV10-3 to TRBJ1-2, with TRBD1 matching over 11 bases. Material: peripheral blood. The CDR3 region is CAISGGRDRGGYTF. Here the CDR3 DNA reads TGTGCCATCAGTGGAGGTCGGGACAGGGGGGGCTACACCTTC.